The clone carrying this T cell receptor (beta chain) was seen more than once but under ten times. Its antigen is not known. The data belong to a study of T cell repertoires in cytomegalovirus infection. TCRdb used MiXCR to reprocess the reads, holding one entry per CDR3 protein. The sample contains about a million distinct CDR3 sequences, approximately 31% of which appear only once. The CDR3 length is 13 residues. Deletions cut 2 bases from V and 8 bases from J, with 10 bases between. Germline-derived CDR1 and CDR2 are SGHVS and FQNEAQ. The sequencing used cultured CD8+ T cells from PBMCs, collected from culture after CMV antigen stimulation. J is TRBJ2-1 and V is TRBV7-8, with D maybe TRBD2 (5 bases). The sequence derives from a human donor in good health (CMV status not recorded). Some clones in this sample may be carry-over from other donors' samples. CDR3 bases: TGTGCCAGCAGCTTATGGGCGGGCCATGAGCAGTTCTTC. Protein sequence: CASSLWAGHEQFF.